This TCR beta chain was profiled in a study of T cells in Graves' hyperthyroidism and ophthalmopathy. CDR3 size: 11 residues. Per germline, CDR1 DFQATT and CDR2 SNEGSKA (reference sequence). With 8 bases clipped from V and 6 bases from J, the junction kept 5 bases outside the gene matches. This clonotype was counted ten times or more. It was RNA transcripts that yielded the amplified TCR beta CDR3 regions. The HTBI primer set drove a first-round RT-PCR of the TCR CDR3. MiXCR was run by TCRdb on the multiplex PCR reads, yielding one entry per CDR3 protein. The top ten hold about 20% of the sample, which has roughly 570,000 distinct CDR3 sequences, 46% seen once.

The sample taken for sequencing was peripheral blood or thyroid tissue (not recorded which). The chain uses TRBV20-1 and TRBJ1-2, with 8 bases aligning to TRBD1. The sequence was obtained from an adult woman with Graves' disease, either hyperthyroidism or ophthalmopathy (not recorded which). The CDR3 sequence is CSSTGVHGYTF. The DNA for the CDR3 is TGCAGTTCGACAGGGGTCCATGGCTACACCTTC.